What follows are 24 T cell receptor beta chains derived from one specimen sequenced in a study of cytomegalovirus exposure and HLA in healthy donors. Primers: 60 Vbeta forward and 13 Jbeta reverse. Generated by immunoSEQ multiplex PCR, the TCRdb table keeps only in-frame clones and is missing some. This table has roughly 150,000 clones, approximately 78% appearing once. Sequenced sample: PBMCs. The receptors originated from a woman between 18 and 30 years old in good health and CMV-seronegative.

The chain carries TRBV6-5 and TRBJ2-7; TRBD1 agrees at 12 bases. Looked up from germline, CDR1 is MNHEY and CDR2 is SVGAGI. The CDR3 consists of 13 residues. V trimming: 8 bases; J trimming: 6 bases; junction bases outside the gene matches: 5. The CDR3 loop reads CASRGQGAGEQYF. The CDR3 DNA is TGTGCCAGCCGGGGACAGGGGGCTGGCGAGCAGTACTTC.

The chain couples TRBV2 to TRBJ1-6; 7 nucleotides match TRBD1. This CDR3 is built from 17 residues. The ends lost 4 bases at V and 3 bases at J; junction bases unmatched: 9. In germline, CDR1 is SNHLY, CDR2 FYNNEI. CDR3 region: CASSGTGTVNYNSPLHF. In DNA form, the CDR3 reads TGTGCCAGCAGTGGGACCGGGACAGTGAACTATAATTCACCCCTCCACTTT.

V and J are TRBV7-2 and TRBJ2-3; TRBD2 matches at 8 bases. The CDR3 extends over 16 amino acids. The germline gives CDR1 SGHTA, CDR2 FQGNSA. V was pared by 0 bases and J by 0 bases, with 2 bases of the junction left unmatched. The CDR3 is CASSLASGVSTDTQYF. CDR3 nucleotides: TGTGCCAGCAGCTTAGCTAGCGGGGTCAGCACAGATACGCAGTATTTT.

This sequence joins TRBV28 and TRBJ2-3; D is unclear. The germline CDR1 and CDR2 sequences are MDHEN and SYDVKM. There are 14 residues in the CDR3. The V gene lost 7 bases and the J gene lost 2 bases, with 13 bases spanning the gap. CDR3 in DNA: TGTGCCAGCACCCCCGGCGGCCACACAGATACGCAGTATTTT. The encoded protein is CASTPGGHTDTQYF.

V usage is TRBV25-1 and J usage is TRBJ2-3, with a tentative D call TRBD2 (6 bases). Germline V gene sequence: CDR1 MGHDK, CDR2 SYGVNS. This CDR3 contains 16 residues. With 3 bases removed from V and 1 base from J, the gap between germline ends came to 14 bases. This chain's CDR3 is CASSDKTSSGTDTQYF. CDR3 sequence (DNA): TGTGCCAGCAGTGATAAGACTAGTTCGGGCACAGATACGCAGTATTTT.

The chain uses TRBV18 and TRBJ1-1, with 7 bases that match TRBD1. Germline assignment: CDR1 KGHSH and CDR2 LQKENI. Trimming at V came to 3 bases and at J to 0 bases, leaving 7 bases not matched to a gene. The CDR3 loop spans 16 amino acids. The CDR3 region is CASSPRQGDMNTEAFF. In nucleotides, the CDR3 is TGTGCCAGCTCACCTAGGCAGGGGGATATGAACACTGAAGCTTTCTTT.

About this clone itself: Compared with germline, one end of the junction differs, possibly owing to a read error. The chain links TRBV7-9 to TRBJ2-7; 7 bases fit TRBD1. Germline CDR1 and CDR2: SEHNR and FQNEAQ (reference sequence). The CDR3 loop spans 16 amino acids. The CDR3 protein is CSSSRLRDRGGYEQYF. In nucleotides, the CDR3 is TGTTCCAGCAGCCGCTTACGGGACAGAGGAGGCTACGAGCAGTACTTC.

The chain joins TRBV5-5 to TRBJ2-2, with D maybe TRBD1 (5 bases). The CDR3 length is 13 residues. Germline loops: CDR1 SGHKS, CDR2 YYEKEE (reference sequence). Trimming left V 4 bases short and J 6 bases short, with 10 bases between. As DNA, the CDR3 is TGTGCCAGCAGCCTAGACAGAGCCGGGGAGCTGTTTTTT. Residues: CASSLDRAGELFF. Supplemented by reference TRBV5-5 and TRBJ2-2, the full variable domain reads DAGVTQSPTHLIKTRGQQVTLRCSPISGHKSVSWYQQVLGQGPQFIFQYYEKEERGRGNFPDRFSARQFPNYSSELNVNALLLGDSALYLCASSLDRAGELFFGEGSRLTVL.

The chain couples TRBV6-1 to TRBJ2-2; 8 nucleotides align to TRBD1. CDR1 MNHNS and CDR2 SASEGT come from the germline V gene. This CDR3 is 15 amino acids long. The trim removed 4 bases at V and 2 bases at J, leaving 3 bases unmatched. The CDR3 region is CASSGQGANTGELFF. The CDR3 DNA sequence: TGTGCCAGCAGTGGTCAGGGGGCAAACACCGGGGAGCTGTTTTTT.

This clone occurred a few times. CDR3 sequence: CASSGQDNQPQHF. DNA of the CDR3: TGTGCCAGCTCAGGGCAGGACAATCAGCCCCAGCATTTT. J is TRBJ1-5 and V is TRBV18; D ambiguous. There are 13 residues in the CDR3. The V gene's germline CDR1 is KGHSH and CDR2 LQKENI. Trimming took 5 bases from V and 3 from J, leaving 8 bases between them.

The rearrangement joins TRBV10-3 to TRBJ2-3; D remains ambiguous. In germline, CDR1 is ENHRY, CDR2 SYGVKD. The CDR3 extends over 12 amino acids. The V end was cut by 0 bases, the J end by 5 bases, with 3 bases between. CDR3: CAISESRDTQYF. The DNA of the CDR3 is TGTGCCATCAGTGAGTCGAGAGATACGCAGTATTTT.

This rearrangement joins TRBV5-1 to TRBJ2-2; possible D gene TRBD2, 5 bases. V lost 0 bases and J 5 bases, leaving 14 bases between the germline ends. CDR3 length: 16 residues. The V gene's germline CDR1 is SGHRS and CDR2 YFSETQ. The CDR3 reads CASSLEVGVGTGELFF. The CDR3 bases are TGCGCCAGCAGCTTGGAAGTGGGAGTTGGGACCGGGGAGCTGTTTTTT.

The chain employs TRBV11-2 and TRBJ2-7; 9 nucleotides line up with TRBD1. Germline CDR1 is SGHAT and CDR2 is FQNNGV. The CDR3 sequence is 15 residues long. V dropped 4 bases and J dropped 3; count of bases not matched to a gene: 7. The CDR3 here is CASSYSTGGHYEQYF. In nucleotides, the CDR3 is TGTGCCAGCAGCTATAGTACAGGGGGCCACTACGAGCAGTACTTC.

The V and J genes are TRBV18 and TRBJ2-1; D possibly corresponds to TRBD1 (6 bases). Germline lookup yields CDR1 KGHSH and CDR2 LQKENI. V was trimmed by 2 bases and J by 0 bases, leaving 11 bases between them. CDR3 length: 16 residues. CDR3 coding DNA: TGTGCCAGCTCACCAGGGGTACAGGGCTCCTACAATGAGCAGTTCTTC. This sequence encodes CASSPGVQGSYNEQFF.

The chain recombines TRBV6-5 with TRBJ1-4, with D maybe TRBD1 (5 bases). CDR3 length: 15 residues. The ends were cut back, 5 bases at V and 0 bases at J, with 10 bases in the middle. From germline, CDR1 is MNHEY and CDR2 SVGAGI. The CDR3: CASSTLTATNEKLFF. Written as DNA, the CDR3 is TGTGCCAGCAGTACCCTGACAGCAACTAATGAAAAACTGTTTTTT.

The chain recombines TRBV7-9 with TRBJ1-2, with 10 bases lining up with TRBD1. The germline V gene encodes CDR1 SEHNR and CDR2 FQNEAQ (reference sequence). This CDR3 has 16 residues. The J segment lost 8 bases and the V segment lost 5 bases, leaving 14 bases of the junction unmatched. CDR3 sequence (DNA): TGTGCCAGCAGCGAGGGGGGACAGGGGTCTGTCGACGGCTACACCTTC. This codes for CASSEGGQGSVDGYTF. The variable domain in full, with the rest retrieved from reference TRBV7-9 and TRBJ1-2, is DTGVSQNPRHKITKRGQNVTFRCDPISEHNRLYWYRQTLGQGPEFLTYFQNEAQLEKSRLLSDRFSAERPKGSFSTLEIQRTEQGDSAMYLCASSEGGQGSVDGYTFGSGTRLTVV.

The chain's CDR3 is CASSYRDTGPGELFF. The CDR3 DNA reads TGTGCCAGCAGCTATAGGGACACAGGCCCCGGGGAGCTGTTTTTT. The J gene is TRBJ2-2, the V gene TRBV6-9; D is possibly TRBD1 (6 bases). V shed 6 bases and J shed 6 bases, with 17 bases lying between them. CDR3 size: 15 residues. Germline V gives CDR1 MNHGY, CDR2 SVAAGI.

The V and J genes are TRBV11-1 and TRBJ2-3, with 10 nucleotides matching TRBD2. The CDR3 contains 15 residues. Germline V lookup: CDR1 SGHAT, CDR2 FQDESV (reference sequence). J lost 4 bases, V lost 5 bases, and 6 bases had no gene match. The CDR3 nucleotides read TGTGCCAGCAGCCTCAGCGGGAGGGTGCCAGATACGCAGTATTTT. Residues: CASSLSGRVPDTQYF.

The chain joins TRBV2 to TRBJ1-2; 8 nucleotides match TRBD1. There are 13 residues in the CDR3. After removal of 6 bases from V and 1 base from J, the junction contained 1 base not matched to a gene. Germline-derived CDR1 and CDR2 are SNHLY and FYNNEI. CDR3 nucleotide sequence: TGTGCCAGCAGGGGACAGGTTAACTATGGCTACACCTTC. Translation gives CASRGQVNYGYTF.

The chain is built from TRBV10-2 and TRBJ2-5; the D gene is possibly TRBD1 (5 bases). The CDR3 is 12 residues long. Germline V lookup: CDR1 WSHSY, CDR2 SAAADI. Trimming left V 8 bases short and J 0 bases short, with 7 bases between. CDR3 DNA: TGCGCCAGCCTAGGGGACCAAGAGACCCAGTACTTC. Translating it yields CASLGDQETQYF.

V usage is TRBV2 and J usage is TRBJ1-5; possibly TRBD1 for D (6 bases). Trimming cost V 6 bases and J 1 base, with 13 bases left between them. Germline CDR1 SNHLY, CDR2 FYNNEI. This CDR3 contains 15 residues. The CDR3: CASRVGRGSNQPQHF. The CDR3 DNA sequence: TGTGCCAGCAGGGTGGGCAGGGGAAGCAATCAGCCCCAGCATTTT.

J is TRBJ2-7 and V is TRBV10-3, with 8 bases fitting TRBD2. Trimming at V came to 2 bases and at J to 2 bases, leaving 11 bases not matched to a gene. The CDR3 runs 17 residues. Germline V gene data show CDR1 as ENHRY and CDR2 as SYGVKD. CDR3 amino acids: CAISEPRGQRETYEQYF. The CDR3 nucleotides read TGTGCCATCAGTGAGCCTCGGGGCCAGCGGGAGACCTACGAGCAGTACTTC.

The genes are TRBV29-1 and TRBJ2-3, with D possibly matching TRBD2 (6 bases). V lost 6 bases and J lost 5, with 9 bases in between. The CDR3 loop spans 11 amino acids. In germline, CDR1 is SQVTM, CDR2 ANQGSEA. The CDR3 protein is CSVPGEDTQYF. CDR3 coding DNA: TGCAGCGTCCCGGGGGAAGATACGCAGTATTTT.

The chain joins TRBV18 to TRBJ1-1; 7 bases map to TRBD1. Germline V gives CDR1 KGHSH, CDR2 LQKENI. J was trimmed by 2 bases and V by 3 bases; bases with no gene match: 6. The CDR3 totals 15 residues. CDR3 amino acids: CASSPQGGGNTEAFF. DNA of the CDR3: TGTGCCAGCTCACCGCAGGGGGGAGGTAACACTGAAGCTTTCTTT.